This T cell receptor beta chain was recovered during a study of T cell changes during pregnancy in multiple sclerosis. The repertoire was sequenced with immunoSEQ multiplex PCR; TCRdb's copy has only in-frame clones and lacks some. The data show 70,000 to 85,000 clones, 92% seen once. The CDR3 is 18 amino acids. This chain uses TRBV21-1 with TRBJ1-1. TRBV21-1 corresponds to a pseudogene. The sequence was obtained from a female donor with multiple sclerosis, enrolled in a pregnancy study. Sample: peripheral blood, taken before pregnancy. In nucleotides, the CDR3 is TGTGCCAGCAGCACCGGGAGCGGGGGGCTTATTTGGAACACTGAAGCTTTCTTT. Amino acid sequence: CASSTGSGGLIWNTEAFF.